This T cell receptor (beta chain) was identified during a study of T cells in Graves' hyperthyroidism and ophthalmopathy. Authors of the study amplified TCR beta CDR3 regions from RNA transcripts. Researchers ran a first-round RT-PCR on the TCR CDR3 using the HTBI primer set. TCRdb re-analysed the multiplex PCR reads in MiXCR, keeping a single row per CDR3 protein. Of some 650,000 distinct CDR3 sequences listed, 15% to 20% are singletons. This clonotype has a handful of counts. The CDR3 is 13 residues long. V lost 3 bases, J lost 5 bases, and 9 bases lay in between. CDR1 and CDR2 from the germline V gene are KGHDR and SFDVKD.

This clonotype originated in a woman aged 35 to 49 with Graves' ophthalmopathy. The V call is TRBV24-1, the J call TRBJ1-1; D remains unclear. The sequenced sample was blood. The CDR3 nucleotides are TGTGCCACCAGTGATAGGTTGGGAACTGAAGCTTTCTTT. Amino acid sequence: CATSDRLGTEAFF.